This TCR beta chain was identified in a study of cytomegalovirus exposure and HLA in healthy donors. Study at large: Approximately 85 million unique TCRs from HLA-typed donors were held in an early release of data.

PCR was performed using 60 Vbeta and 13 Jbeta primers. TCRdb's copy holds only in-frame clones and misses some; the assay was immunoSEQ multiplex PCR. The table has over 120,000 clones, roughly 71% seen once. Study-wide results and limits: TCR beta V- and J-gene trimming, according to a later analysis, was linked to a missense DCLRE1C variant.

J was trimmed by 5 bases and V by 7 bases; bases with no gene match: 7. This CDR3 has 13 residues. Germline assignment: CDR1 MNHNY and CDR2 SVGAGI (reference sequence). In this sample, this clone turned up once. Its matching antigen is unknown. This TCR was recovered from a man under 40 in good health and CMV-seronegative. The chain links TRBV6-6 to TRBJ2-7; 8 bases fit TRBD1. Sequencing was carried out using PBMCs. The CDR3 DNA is TGTGCCAGCACCCTGACAGGGGACCACGAGCAGTACTTC. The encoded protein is CASTLTGDHEQYF.